Listed below are T cell receptor beta chains from one sample, sequenced in a study of CD8 T cells in Susac syndrome. TCRdb re-called the immunoSEQ multiplex PCR reads through MiXCR, storing one row per CDR3 protein. Of roughly 180,000 distinct CDR3 sequences listed, about 95% were seen once; the top ten hold about 0.1%. Sequencing was performed on CD4+ T cells from PBMCs. These receptors were collected from a human donor in good health. CDR3s include the opening cysteine and the closing phenylalanine or tryptophan. The order of the fields is J gene, D gene, V gene, CDR3 protein. D genes are given only for firm matches.

>TRBJ2-7|TRBD2|TRBV12-3/TRBV12-4
CASSPRDYSYEQYF
>TRBJ2-1|NA|TRBV28
CASSFSSSYNEQFF
>TRBJ1-1|NA|TRBV19
CASRRETHTEAFF
>TRBJ2-1|TRBD2|TRBV12-3/TRBV12-4
CASSSPGLVYDEQFF
>TRBJ2-1|TRBD1|TRBV12-5
CASGLGQGVSANEQFF
>TRBJ2-7|TRBD2|TRBV4-2
CASSRTPGLAGTSYEQYF
>TRBJ2-3|NA|TRBV7-9
CASSLAKGADFRDTDTQYF
>TRBJ1-1|NA|TRBV20-1
CSAGGLIGSEAFF
>TRBJ2-7|NA|TRBV9
CASSATGRWYEQYF
>TRBJ2-7|NA|TRBV5-1
CASESDNGSYEQYF
>TRBJ2-5|NA|TRBV11-2
CASSLAGMETQYF
>TRBJ1-4|NA|TRBV30
CAFQTGFVEKLFF
>TRBJ2-5|NA|TRBV18
CASSSRIQETQYF
>TRBJ2-3|NA|TRBV20-1
CSAGMSGFSTDTQYF
>TRBJ2-5|NA|TRBV7-6
CASSPRIETQYF
>TRBJ2-1|NA|TRBV3-1
CASSQSGLGNYNEQFF
>TRBJ1-5|NA|TRBV30
CAWSVEGSQPQHF
>TRBJ2-1|TRBD2|TRBV7-2
CASSFGTSAYNEQFF
>TRBJ2-4|TRBD1|TRBV28
CASLKRGTGNIQYF
>TRBJ2-7|NA|TRBV30
CAWSVRHLRGPIYSYEQYF
>TRBJ1-2|TRBD1|TRBV30
CAWSVRGQPHYGYTF
>TRBJ2-2|TRBD1|TRBV7-2
CASSSRQGRFPGELFF
>TRBJ2-1|TRBD1|TRBV6-2/TRBV6-3
CASSTDRAEQFF
>TRBJ2-7|NA|TRBV7-3
CASSPSGPGSEQYF
>TRBJ2-2|TRBD2|TRBV29-1
CSVPGGVRTGELFF
>TRBJ1-2|NA|TRBV3-1
CASSQGFMGHYTF
>TRBJ2-1|NA|TRBV11-1
CASSLGAGIYNEQFF
>TRBJ2-7|NA|TRBV20-1
CSAVESSYEQYF
>TRBJ2-1|NA|TRBV24-1
CATSDQTPNEQFF
>TRBJ2-7|NA|TRBV29-1
CSVVPSPSYEQYF
>TRBJ2-3|NA|TRBV3-1
CASSQDWRLSFGTQYF
>TRBJ2-3|NA|TRBV5-1
CASSPAASRTDTQYF
>TRBJ1-1|TRBD1|TRBV20-1
CSARKLDREVAFF
>TRBJ2-1|NA|TRBV25-1
CASSDEGLSYNEQFF
>TRBJ1-2|NA|TRBV29-1
CSVEVSYGYTF
>TRBJ2-1|NA|TRBV6-2/TRBV6-3
CASSQYDEQFF
>TRBJ2-1|TRBD2|TRBV9
CASSPGLAGPNSYNEQFF
>TRBJ2-5|TRBD1|TRBV20-1
CSSDRGGVQETQYF
>TRBJ2-3|NA|TRBV20-1
CSAPSDPDTQYF
>TRBJ2-5|TRBD1|TRBV7-3
CASSTGQGAKTQYF
>TRBJ2-1|TRBD2|TRBV7-2
CASSLAGAYNEQFF
>TRBJ1-1|TRBD1|TRBV30
CAWQRQGGSEAFF
>TRBJ1-5|NA|TRBV20-1
CSAPEKGYQPQHF
>TRBJ2-5|NA|TRBV20-1
CSARSSRRGRETQYF
>TRBJ2-3|TRBD1|TRBV20-1
CSPGQGIIQVDTQYF
>TRBJ2-7|TRBD2|TRBV9
CASSVASGGPLEQYF
>TRBJ2-7|NA|TRBV7-9
CASSRGSYEQYF
>TRBJ2-3|NA|TRBV29-1
CSVVVGADTQYF
>TRBJ1-2|TRBD1|TRBV29-1
CSVEYPGQGARGYTF
>TRBJ2-2|NA|TRBV29-1
CSVEGALSTGELFF
>TRBJ1-2|TRBD1|TRBV11-1
CASSLMGQVSGYTF
>TRBJ1-1|NA|TRBV12-3/TRBV12-4
CASSFNKRGTEAFF
>TRBJ2-3|NA|TRBV20-1
CSATKDSTDTQYF